Listed below are T cell receptor beta chains from one sample, sequenced in a study of shared clonotypes between healthy human individuals. Only in-frame clones appear in the TCRdb table, and some are missing; sequencing was by immunoSEQ multiplex PCR. The sample contains roughly 2.2 million clones, under 95% of which appear only once. The sample was naive CD4+ T cells from PBMCs. The receptors stem from a man aged 18 to 35 in good health. Some clones in this sample may be carry-over from other donors' samples. Both conserved end residues are part of each CDR3. The order of the fields is J gene, D gene, clone size, V gene, CDR3 protein, CDR3 DNA. A D gene is named only where the DNA matches it firmly. Some rows mark clone size as missing; the rest say once, few, many or name a class of expanded clone.

j_call: TRBJ2-5; d_call: TRBD2; clone_size: .; v_call: TRBV10-2; cdr3_aa: CASSEGLAFMETQYF; cdr3_nt: TGCGCCAGCAGTGAGGGACTAGCGTTTATGGAGACCCAGTACTTC
j_call: TRBJ1-2; d_call: .; clone_size: few; v_call: TRBV5-1; cdr3_aa: CASSPGTPSESGYTF; cdr3_nt: TGCGCCAGCAGCCCAGGGACACCTTCAGAATCGGGCTACACCTTC
j_call: TRBJ2-2; d_call: .; clone_size: .; v_call: TRBV6-5; cdr3_aa: CASSRSAVNTGELFF; cdr3_nt: TGTGCCAGCAGCCGCTCTGCGGTTAACACCGGGGAGCTGTTTTTT
j_call: TRBJ2-7; d_call: TRBD2; clone_size: once; v_call: TRBV27; cdr3_aa: CASSLTASGSSYEQYF; cdr3_nt: TGTGCCAGCAGTTTAACGGCGAGCGGGAGCTCATACGAGCAGTACTTC
j_call: TRBJ2-1; d_call: TRBD2; clone_size: .; v_call: TRBV7-2; cdr3_aa: CASSFNSGTHYNEQFF; cdr3_nt: TGTGCCAGCAGCTTTAATAGCGGGACTCACTACAATGAGCAGTTCTTC
j_call: TRBJ1-6; d_call: TRBD1; clone_size: .; v_call: TRBV7-9; cdr3_aa: CARGVTGTEILHF; cdr3_nt: TGTGCCAGGGGGGTTACCGGGACAGAAATACTCCACTTT
j_call: TRBJ2-5; d_call: TRBD1; clone_size: .; v_call: TRBV18; cdr3_aa: CASSLGTVWETQYF; cdr3_nt: TGTGCCAGCTCACTCGGGACAGTATGGGAGACCCAGTACTTC
j_call: TRBJ2-7; d_call: .; clone_size: .; v_call: TRBV9; cdr3_aa: CASSPRGEVGFREQYF; cdr3_nt: TGTGCCAGCAGCCCCCGCGGGGAGGTAGGCTTTCGCGAGCAGTACTTC
j_call: TRBJ2-3; d_call: TRBD1; clone_size: .; v_call: TRBV27; cdr3_aa: CASSLGYRGTGTDTQYF; cdr3_nt: TGTGCCAGCAGTCTCGGCTACAGGGGTACAGGGACAGATACGCAGTATTTT
j_call: TRBJ1-1; d_call: .; clone_size: .; v_call: TRBV28; cdr3_aa: CASSSLRGTGNTEAFF; cdr3_nt: TGTGCCAGCAGTTCTTTGAGGGGAACTGGGAACACTGAAGCTTTCTTT
j_call: TRBJ1-4; d_call: TRBD1; clone_size: .; v_call: TRBV11-2; cdr3_aa: CASSLAQGGEKLFF; cdr3_nt: TGTGCCAGCAGCTTAGCCCAGGGGGGTGAAAAACTGTTTTTT
j_call: TRBJ1-1; d_call: .; clone_size: few; v_call: TRBV5-1; cdr3_aa: CASGEVNTEAFF; cdr3_nt: TGCGCCAGCGGAGAAGTTAACACTGAAGCTTTCTTT
j_call: TRBJ2-1; d_call: TRBD1; clone_size: .; v_call: TRBV28; cdr3_aa: CASREGTASVNEQFF; cdr3_nt: TGTGCCAGCAGGGAAGGGACAGCTTCTGTGAATGAGCAGTTCTTC
j_call: TRBJ2-7; d_call: TRBD1; clone_size: .; v_call: TRBV30; cdr3_aa: CAWSVGTGTGIQYF; cdr3_nt: TGTGCCTGGAGTGTGGGAACCGGGACAGGTATCCAGTACTTC
j_call: TRBJ1-4; d_call: .; clone_size: .; v_call: TRBV12-1; cdr3_aa: CASSPGTGEARAASHGGLFF; cdr3_nt: TGTGCCAGCAGCCCCGGGACAGGGGAAGCCCGGGCAGCAAGCCACGGTGGACTGTTTTTT
j_call: TRBJ1-1; d_call: .; clone_size: .; v_call: TRBV5-4; cdr3_aa: CASSFRRLGPNTEAFF; cdr3_nt: TGTGCCAGCAGCTTTCGACGCCTGGGACCGAACACTGAAGCTTTCTTT
j_call: TRBJ2-1; d_call: TRBD2; clone_size: .; v_call: TRBV4-1; cdr3_aa: CASSLGGVSSYNEQFF; cdr3_nt: TGCGCCAGCAGCCTGGGGGGGGTGAGCTCCTACAATGAGCAGTTCTTC
j_call: TRBJ1-5; d_call: .; clone_size: .; v_call: TRBV9; cdr3_aa: CASSRGAGNQPQHF; cdr3_nt: TGTGCCAGCAGCAGGGGAGCTGGCAATCAGCCCCAGCATTTT
j_call: TRBJ1-1; d_call: TRBD1; clone_size: .; v_call: TRBV7-3; cdr3_aa: CASSQIPTGAAPAFF; cdr3_nt: TGTGCCAGCAGTCAAATACCTACAGGGGCAGCCCCGGCTTTCTTT
j_call: TRBJ2-2; d_call: .; clone_size: .; v_call: TRBV5-4; cdr3_aa: CASKGRTGTDTGELFF; cdr3_nt: TGTGCCAGCAAGGGAAGGACGGGAACAGACACCGGGGAGCTGTTTTTT